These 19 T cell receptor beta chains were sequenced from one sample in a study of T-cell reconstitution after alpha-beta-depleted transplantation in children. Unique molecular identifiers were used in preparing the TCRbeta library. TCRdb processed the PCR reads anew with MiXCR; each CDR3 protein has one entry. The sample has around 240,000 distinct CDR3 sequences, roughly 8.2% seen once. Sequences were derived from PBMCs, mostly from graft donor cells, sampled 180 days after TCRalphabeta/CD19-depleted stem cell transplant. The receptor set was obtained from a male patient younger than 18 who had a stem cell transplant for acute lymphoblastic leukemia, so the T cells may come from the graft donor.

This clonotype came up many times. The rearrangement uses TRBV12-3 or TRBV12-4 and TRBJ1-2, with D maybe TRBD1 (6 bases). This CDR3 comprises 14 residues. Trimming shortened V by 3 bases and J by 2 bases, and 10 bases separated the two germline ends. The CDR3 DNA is TGTGCCAGCAGTTTGAGAAGGGGGAACTATGGCTACACCTTC. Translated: CASSLRRGNYGYTF.

The CDR3 here is CASSPGTQGNEQFF. Written as DNA, the CDR3 is TGTGCCAGCAGTCCGGGGACCCAGGGCAATGAGCAGTTCTTC. The V call is TRBV12-3 or TRBV12-4, the J call TRBJ2-1, with D tentatively TRBD1 or TRBD2 (5 bases each). The CDR3 extends over 14 amino acids. The V and J ends lost 5 bases and 6 bases respectively, with 14 bases between them.

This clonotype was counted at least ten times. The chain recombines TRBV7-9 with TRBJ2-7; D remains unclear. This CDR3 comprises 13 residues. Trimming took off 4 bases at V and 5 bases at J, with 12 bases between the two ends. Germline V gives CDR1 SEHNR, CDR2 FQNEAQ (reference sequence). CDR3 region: CASSSDLTDEQYF. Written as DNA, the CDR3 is TGTGCCAGCAGCTCGGACCTGACCGACGAGCAGTACTTC. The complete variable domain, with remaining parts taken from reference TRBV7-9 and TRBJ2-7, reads DTGVSQNPRHKITKRGQNVTFRCDPISEHNRLYWYRQTLGQGPEFLTYFQNEAQLEKSRLLSDRFSAERPKGSFSTLEIQRTEQGDSAMYLCASSSDLTDEQYFGPGTRLTVT.

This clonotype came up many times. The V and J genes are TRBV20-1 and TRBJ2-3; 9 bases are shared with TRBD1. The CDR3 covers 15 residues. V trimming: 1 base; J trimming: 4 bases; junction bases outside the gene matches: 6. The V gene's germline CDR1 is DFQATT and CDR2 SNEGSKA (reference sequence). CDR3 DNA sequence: TGCAGTGCTAGAGCCCCGGGACAGGGACCAGATACGCAGTATTTT. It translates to CSARAPGQGPDTQYF.

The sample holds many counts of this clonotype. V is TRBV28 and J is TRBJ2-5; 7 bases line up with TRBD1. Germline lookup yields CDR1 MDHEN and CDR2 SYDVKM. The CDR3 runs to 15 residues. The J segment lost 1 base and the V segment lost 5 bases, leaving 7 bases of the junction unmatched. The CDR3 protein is CASSGWTGIQETQYF. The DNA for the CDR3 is TGTGCCAGCAGTGGATGGACAGGTATCCAAGAGACCCAGTACTTC.

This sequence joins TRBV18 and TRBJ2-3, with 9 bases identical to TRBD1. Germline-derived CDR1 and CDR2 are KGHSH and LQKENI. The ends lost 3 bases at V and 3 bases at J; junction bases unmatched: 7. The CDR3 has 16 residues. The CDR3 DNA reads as TGTGCCAGCTCACCGTTGGGACAGGGAGAGACAGATACGCAGTATTTT. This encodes CASSPLGQGETDTQYF.

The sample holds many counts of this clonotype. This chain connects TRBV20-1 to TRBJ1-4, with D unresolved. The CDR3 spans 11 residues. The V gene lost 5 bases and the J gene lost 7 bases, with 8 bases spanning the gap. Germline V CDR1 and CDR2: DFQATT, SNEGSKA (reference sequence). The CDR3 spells CSAQDGEKLFF. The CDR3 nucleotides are TGCAGTGCTCAGGACGGTGAAAAACTGTTTTTT.

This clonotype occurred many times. The CDR3 reads CASSPRLAGINPTDTQYF. The CDR3 coding sequence is TGTGCCAGCTCACCCCGACTAGCGGGCATCAACCCCACAGATACGCAGTATTTT. This chain connects TRBV18 to TRBJ2-3, with 10 bases identical to TRBD2. Germline V gene sequence: CDR1 KGHSH, CDR2 LQKENI. The ends lost 3 bases at V and 2 bases at J; junction bases unmatched: 11. The CDR3 totals 18 residues.

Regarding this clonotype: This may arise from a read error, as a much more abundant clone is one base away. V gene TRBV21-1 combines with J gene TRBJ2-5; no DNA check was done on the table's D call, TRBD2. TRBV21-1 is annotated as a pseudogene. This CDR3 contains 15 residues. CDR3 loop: CASSKRGTAVETQYF. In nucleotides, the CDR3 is TGTGCCAGCAGCAAGAGGGGGACAGCGGTGGAGACCCAGTACTTC.

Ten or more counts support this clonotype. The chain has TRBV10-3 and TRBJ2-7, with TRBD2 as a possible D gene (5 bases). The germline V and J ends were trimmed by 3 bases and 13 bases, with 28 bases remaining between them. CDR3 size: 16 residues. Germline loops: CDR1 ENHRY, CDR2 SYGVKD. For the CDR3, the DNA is TGTGCCATCAGTGAACACCCCCCTACGAGCGGTGGGCATTCCTACTTC. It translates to CAISEHPPTSGGHSYF.

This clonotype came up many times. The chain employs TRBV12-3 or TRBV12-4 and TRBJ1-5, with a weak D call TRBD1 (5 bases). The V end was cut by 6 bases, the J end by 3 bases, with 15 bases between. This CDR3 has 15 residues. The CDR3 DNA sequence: TGTGCCAGCAGCTCCCGGGACCAGTTCAATCAGCCCCAGCATTTT. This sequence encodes CASSSRDQFNQPQHF.

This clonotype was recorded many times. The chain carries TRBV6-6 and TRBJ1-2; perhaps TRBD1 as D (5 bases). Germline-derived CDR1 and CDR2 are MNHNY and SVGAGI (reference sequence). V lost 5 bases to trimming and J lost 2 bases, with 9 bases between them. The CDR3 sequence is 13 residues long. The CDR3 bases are TGTGCCAGCAGTATCAGGGAGAACTATGGCTACACCTTC. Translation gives CASSIRENYGYTF.

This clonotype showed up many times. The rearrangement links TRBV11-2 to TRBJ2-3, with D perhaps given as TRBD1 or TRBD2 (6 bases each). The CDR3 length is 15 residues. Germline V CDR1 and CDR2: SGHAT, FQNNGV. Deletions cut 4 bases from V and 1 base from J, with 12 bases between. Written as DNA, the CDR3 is TGTGCCAGCAGCTATGGGGGGCTTGGCACAGATACGCAGTATTTT. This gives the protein CASSYGGLGTDTQYF. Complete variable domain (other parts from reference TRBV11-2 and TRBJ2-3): EAGVAQSPRYKIIEKRQSVAFWCNPISGHATLYWYQQILGQGPKLLIQFQNNGVVDDSQLPKDRFSAERLKGVDSTLKIQPAKLEDSAVYLCASSYGGLGTDTQYFGPGTRLTVL.

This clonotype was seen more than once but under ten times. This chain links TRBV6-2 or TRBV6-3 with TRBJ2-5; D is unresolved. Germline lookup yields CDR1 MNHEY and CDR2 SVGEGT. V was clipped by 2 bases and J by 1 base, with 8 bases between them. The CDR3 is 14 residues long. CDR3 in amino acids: CASSYGVLQETQYF. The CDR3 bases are TGTGCCAGCAGTTACGGGGTCCTCCAAGAGACCCAGTACTTC.

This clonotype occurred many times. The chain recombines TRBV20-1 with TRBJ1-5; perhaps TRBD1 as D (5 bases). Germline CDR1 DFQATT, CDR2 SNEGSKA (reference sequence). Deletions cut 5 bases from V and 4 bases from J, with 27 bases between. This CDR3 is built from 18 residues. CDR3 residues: CSAWPWPVGWGENQPQHF. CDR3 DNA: TGCAGTGCTTGGCCGTGGCCTGTGGGATGGGGGGAGAATCAGCCCCAGCATTTT.

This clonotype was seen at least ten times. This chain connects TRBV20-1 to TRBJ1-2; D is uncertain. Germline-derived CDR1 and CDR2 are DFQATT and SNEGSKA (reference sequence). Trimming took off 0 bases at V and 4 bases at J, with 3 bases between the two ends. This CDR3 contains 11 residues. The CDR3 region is CSARDVYGYTF. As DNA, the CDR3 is TGCAGTGCTAGAGATGTCTATGGCTACACCTTC.

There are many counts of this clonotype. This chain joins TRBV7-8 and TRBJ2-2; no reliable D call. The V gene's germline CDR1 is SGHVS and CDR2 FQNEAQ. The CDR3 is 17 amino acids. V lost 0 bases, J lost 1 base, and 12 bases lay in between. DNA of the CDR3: TGTGCCAGCAGCTTAGCGCGGAACCTTCGGAACACCGGGGAGCTGTTTTTT. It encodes CASSLARNLRNTGELFF.

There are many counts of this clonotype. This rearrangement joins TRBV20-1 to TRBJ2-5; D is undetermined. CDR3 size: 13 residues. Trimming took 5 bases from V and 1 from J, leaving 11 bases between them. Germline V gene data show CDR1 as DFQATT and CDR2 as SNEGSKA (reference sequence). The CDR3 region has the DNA TGCAGTGCTCTCATGGGCTCCCAAGAGACCCAGTACTTC. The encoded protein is CSALMGSQETQYF.

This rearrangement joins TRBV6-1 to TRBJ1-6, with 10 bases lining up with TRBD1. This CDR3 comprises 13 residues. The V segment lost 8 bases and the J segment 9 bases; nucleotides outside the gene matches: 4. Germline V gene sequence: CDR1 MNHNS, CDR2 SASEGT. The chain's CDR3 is CASRRTGGSPLHF. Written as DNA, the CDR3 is TGTGCCAGCCGCAGGACAGGGGGTTCACCCCTCCACTTT.